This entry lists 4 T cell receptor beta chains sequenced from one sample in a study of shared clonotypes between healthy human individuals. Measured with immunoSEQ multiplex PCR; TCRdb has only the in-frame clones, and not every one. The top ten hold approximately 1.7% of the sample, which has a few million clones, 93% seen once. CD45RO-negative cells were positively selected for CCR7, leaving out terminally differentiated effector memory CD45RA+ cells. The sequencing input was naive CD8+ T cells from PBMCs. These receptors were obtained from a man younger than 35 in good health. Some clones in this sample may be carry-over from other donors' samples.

CDR3 amino acids: CASSEGQGYNQPQHF. For the CDR3, the DNA is TGTGCCAGCAGTGAAGGGCAGGGGTACAATCAGCCCCAGCATTTT. The rearrangement uses TRBV2 and TRBJ1-5; maybe TRBD1 (6 bases). The ends were cut back, 1 base at V and 3 bases at J, with 10 bases in the middle. This CDR3 has 15 residues. Germline V gene data show CDR1 as SNHLY and CDR2 as FYNNEI.

This CDR3 reads CASSQDVVWKANYGYTF. The CDR3 DNA sequence: TGCGCCAGCAGCCAAGATGTCGTCTGGAAAGCTAACTATGGCTACACCTTC. V and J are TRBV4-1 and TRBJ1-2; D gene uncertain. CDR3 size: 17 residues. The V end lost 0 bases, the J end lost 0 bases, and 14 bases lay between the germline ends. Germline V CDR1 and CDR2: MGHRA, YSYEKL.

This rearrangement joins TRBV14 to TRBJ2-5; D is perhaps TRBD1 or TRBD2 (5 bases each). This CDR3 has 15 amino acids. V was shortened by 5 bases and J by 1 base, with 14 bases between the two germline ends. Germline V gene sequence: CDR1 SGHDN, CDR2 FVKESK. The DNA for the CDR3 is TGTGCCAGCAGCTTAGGGACGGTACTCCAAGAGACCCAGTACTTC. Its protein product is CASSLGTVLQETQYF.

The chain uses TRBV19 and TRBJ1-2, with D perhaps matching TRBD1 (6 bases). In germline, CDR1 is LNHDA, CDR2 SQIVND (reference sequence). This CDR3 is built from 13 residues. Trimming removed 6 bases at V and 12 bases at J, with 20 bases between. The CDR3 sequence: CASSYSTGPLDTF. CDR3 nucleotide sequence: TGTGCCAGTAGCTACTCGACAGGCCCTCTCGACACCTTC.